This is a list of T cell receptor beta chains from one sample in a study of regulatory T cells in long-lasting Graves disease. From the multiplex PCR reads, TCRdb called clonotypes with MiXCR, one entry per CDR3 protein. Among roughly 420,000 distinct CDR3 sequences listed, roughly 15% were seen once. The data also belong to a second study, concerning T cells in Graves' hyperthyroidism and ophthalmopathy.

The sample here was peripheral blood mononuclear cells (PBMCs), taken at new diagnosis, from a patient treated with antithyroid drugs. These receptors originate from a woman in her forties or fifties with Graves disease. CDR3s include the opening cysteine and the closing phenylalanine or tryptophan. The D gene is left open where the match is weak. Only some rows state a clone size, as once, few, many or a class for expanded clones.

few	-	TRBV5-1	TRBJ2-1	TGCGCCAGCAGTGGGATAGCGAATGTCTACAATGAGCAGTTCTTC	CASSGIANVYNEQFF
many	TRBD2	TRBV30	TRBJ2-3	TGTGCCTGGAGTGTTGGACTAGCGGGAGTCGCAGATACGCAGTATTTT	CAWSVGLAGVADTQYF
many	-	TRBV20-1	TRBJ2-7	TGCAGTGCCTGGGTCGACTCGGGGTCCTACGAGCAGTACTTC	CSAWVDSGSYEQYF
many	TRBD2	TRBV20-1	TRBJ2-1	TGCAGTGCTAGTTGGCCGGGACTAGTCTATGAGCAGTTCTTC	CSASWPGLVYEQFF
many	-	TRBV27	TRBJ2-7	TGTGCCAGCAGTTTAGGTGGGTTCGCAACTTACGAGCAGTACTTC	CASSLGGFATYEQYF
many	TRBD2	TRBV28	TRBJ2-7	TGTGCCAGCAGTACTCCTAGCGGGAGCTCCTACGAGCAGTACTTC	CASSTPSGSSYEQYF
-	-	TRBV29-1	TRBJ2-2	TGCAGCGCTCAGGGGAACACCGGGGAGCTGTTTTTT	CSAQGNTGELFF
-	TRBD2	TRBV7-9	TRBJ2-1	TGTGCCAGCAGCCCAAGACTAGCGGTTATCTCCTACAATGAGCAGTTCTTC	CASSPRLAVISYNEQFF
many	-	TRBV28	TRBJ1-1	TGTGCCAGCAGCCTCAGAGCGTTGAACACTGAAGCTTTCTTT	CASSLRALNTEAFF
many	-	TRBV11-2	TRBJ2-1	TGTGCCAGCAGCTTAGTTAGCAATACGGAGCAGTTCTTC	CASSLVSNTEQFF
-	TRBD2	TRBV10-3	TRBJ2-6	TGTGCCATCAGTACCCGGGGGGGGGGACTTACATCTGGGGCCAACGTCCTGACTTTC	CAISTRGGGLTSGANVLTF
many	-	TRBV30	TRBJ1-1	TGTGCCTGGAGTCGGGGGAGGACTGAAGCTTTCTTT	CAWSRGRTEAFF
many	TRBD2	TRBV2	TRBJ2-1	TGTGCCAGCCTCAGGTCGACACTAGCGGGAGTCTCGAAATCCTACAATGAGCAGTTCTTC	CASLRSTLAGVSKSYNEQFF
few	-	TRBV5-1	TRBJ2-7	TGCGCCAGCTCAAGGGGAGTCGAGCAGTACTTC	CASSRGVEQYF
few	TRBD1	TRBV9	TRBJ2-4	TGTGCCAGCAGCGAGGGGACAGGGAAAAACATTCAGTACTTC	CASSEGTGKNIQYF
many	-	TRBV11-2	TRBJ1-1	TGTGCCAGCAGCCCGGGACTGCTGAACACTGAAGCTTTCTTT	CASSPGLLNTEAFF
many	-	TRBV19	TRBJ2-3	TGTGCCACCGTTAGCGGAACAGATACGCAGTATTTT	CATVSGTDTQYF
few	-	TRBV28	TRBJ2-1	TGTGCCAGCAGTTTACACAACCTCTACAATGAGCAGTTCTTC	CASSLHNLYNEQFF
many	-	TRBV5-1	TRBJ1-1	TGCGCCAGCAGCCCGGTTGGGGGCACTGAAGCTTTCTTT	CASSPVGGTEAFF
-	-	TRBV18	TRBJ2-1	TGTGCCAGCTCATTCTACAGGGACTCCTACAATGAGCAGTTCTTC	CASSFYRDSYNEQFF
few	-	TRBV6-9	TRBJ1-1	TGTGCCAGCAGTTATGTCCTTACTGAAGCTTTCTTT	CASSYVLTEAFF
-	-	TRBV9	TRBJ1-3	TGTGCCAGCAGCGTAGACTCCGGCTCTGGAAACACCATATATTTT	CASSVDSGSGNTIYF
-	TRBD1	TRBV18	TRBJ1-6	TGTGCCAGCTCACCGATCGCAGGGGGTACCTATAATTCACCCCTCCACTTT	CASSPIAGGTYNSPLHF
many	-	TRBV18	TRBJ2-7	TGTGCCAGCTCACCGTGGCAGGGTCAAACCTACGAGCAGTACTTC	CASSPWQGQTYEQYF
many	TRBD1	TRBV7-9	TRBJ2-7	TGTGCCAGCAGCTTAAAGGACCTCATGAGAGGGGGCGGCGACGAGCAGTACTTC	CASSLKDLMRGGGDEQYF
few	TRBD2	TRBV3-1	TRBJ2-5	TGTGCCAGCAGCCAAGTGGCTAGCGGGAGGGACTCATCGGGGGAGACCCAGTACTTC	CASSQVASGRDSSGETQYF
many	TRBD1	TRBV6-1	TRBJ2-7	TGTGCCAGCAGCCGGGACAGGTTGGGCGAGCAGTACTTC	CASSRDRLGEQYF
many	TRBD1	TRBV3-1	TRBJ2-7	TGTGCCAGCTCACCGACAGGGGACTACGAGCAGTACTTC	CASSPTGDYEQYF
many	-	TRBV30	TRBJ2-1	TGTGCCTGGACCTTAATCCTAGGCTCCTACAATGAGCAGTTCTTC	CAWTLILGSYNEQFF
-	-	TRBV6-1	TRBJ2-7	TGTGCCAGCAGGAAGGAGGCAGGGAGCTCCTACGAGCAGTACTTC	CASRKEAGSSYEQYF
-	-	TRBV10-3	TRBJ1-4	TGTGCCATCACTAGGGGGATGGGTGAAAAACTGTTTTTT	CAITRGMGEKLFF
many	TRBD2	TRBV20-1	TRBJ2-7	TGCAGTGCTAGATCGCCTAGCGGGAGCTACGAGCAGTACTTC	CSARSPSGSYEQYF